These T cell receptor beta chains were read from a single sample in a study of T cell responses to AZD1222 COVID-19 vaccine. TCRdb's table, derived via immunoSEQ multiplex PCR, lists solely in-frame clones and lacks some. The sample lists approximately 140,000 clones, more than 85% occurring once. This sample comprised peripheral blood, obtained 28 days after the second AZD1222 dose. These receptors were obtained from an adult who received the AZD1222 COVID-19 vaccine. Both conserved end residues are part of each CDR3. D genes are given only for firm matches. Expanded clones get a size class; other rows say once, few or many, or leave the size out.

cdr3_length	d_call	clone_size	j_call	v_call	cdr3_aa	cdr3_nt
16	TRBD2	-	TRBJ2-7	TRBV5-1	CASSLGLAVNSYEQYF	TGCGCCAGCAGCTTGGGACTAGCGGTAAACTCCTACGAGCAGTACTTC
19	TRBD1	-	TRBJ2-7	TRBV4-2	CASSQGPQGQPTFSYEQYF	TGTGCCAGCAGCCAAGGACCACAGGGGCAACCCACCTTTTCCTACGAGCAGTACTTC
17	TRBD2	-	TRBJ2-7	TRBV2	CARSGTSGGPSSYEQYF	TGTGCCAGATCCGGGACTAGCGGGGGGCCGAGCTCCTACGAGCAGTACTTC
13	-	-	TRBJ2-1	TRBV7-2	CASSLIARDEQFF	TGTGCCAGCAGCTTAATCGCGCGCGATGAGCAGTTCTTC
16	-	-	TRBJ1-2	TRBV21-1	CASSRLGGLTNYGYTF	TGTGCCAGCAGCAGGTTAGGCGGCCTCACTAACTATGGCTACACCTTC
13	TRBD1	few	TRBJ1-1	TRBV2	CASRMGQSYEAFF	TGTGCCAGCAGGATGGGACAGTCCTATGAAGCTTTCTTT
14	TRBD1	-	TRBJ2-5	TRBV29-1	CSVVDRGFGETQYF	TGCAGCGTTGTGGACAGGGGTTTCGGAGAGACCCAGTACTTC
18	TRBD2	-	TRBJ2-1	TRBV6-1	CASSEAPTSASSYNEQFF	TGTGCCAGCAGTGAAGCTCCGACTAGCGCGAGCTCCTACAATGAGCAGTTCTTC
17	TRBD2	-	TRBJ2-1	TRBV5-8	CASSPIAGGPLYNEQFF	TGTGCCAGCAGCCCCATAGCGGGAGGGCCCCTCTACAATGAGCAGTTCTTC
13	TRBD1	-	TRBJ2-5	TRBV2	CASSRGLQETQYF	TGTGCCAGCTCCAGGGGGCTCCAAGAGACCCAGTACTTC